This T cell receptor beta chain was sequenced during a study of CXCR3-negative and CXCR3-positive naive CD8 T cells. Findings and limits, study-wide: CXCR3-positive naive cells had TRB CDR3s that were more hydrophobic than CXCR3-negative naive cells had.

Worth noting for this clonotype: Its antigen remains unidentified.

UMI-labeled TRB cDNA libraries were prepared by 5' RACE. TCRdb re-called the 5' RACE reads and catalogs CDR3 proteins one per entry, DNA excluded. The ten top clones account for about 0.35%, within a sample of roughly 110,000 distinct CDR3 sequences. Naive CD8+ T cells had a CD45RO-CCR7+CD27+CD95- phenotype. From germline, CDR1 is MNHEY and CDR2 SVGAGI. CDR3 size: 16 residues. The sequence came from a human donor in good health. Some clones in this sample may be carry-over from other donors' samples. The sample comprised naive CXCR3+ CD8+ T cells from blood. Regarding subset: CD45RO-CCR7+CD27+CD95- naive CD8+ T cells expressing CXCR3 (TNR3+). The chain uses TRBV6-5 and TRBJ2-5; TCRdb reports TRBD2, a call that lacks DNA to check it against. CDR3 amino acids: CASSYYGGTSAGTQYF.